Listed below are T cell receptor beta chains from one sample, sequenced in a study of blood T cell repertoires in COVID-19. Produced via immunoSEQ multiplex PCR; TCRdb's table is partial and in-frame only. The sample lists 200,000 to 250,000 clones, roughly 89% occurring once. The sample comprised peripheral blood. The receptors stem from a man in his sixties who had recovered from COVID-19. The CDR3 runs from the conserved cysteine through the conserved F or W. A D gene is named only where the DNA matches it firmly. Clone size is shown for a subset of rows, as once, few, many or a class of expanded clone.

d_call: TRBD1; clone_size: .; j_call: TRBJ1-5; v_call: TRBV4-1; cdr3_nt: TGCGCCAGCAGCCATCCTACAGGGGGCAATCAGCCCCAGCATTTT; cdr3_aa: CASSHPTGGNQPQHF
d_call: TRBD2; clone_size: many; j_call: TRBJ2-1; v_call: TRBV6-4; cdr3_nt: TGTGCCAGCAGCGCGGGGGGGGACTACAATGAGCAGTTCTTC; cdr3_aa: CASSAGGDYNEQFF
d_call: TRBD1; clone_size: .; j_call: TRBJ2-2; v_call: TRBV28; cdr3_nt: TGTGCCAGCAGCCCCAGACAGGGGGCGCAGGGGACCGGGGAGCTGTTTTTT; cdr3_aa: CASSPRQGAQGTGELFF
d_call: .; clone_size: .; j_call: TRBJ2-3; v_call: TRBV5-6; cdr3_nt: TGTGCCAGCAGCTTGATAGAAAGCACAGATACGCAGTATTTT; cdr3_aa: CASSLIESTDTQYF
d_call: .; clone_size: .; j_call: TRBJ1-5; v_call: TRBV19; cdr3_nt: TGTGCCAGTAGACGGGGGGCCAATCAGCCCCAGCATTTT; cdr3_aa: CASRRGANQPQHF
d_call: TRBD2; clone_size: .; j_call: TRBJ2-1; v_call: TRBV6-7; cdr3_nt: TGTGCCAGCAGTTCCTTATCTAGCGGGAGGGGCAATGAGCAGTTCTTC; cdr3_aa: CASSSLSSGRGNEQFF
d_call: TRBD2; clone_size: .; j_call: TRBJ2-1; v_call: TRBV24-1; cdr3_nt: TGTGCCACCTCAACTAGCGGGAGCTACAATGAGCAGTTCTTC; cdr3_aa: CATSTSGSYNEQFF
d_call: .; clone_size: .; j_call: TRBJ2-2; v_call: TRBV14; cdr3_nt: TGTGCCAGCAGCCAAGTTAAGGGGACGAACACCGGGGAGCTGTTTTTT; cdr3_aa: CASSQVKGTNTGELFF
d_call: TRBD2; clone_size: .; j_call: TRBJ2-5; v_call: TRBV7-2; cdr3_nt: TGTGCCAGCAGACCAACAAGCGGGAGGGTCGGTGAGACCCAGTACTTC; cdr3_aa: CASRPTSGRVGETQYF
d_call: TRBD1; clone_size: .; j_call: TRBJ2-3; v_call: TRBV5-6; cdr3_nt: TGTGCCAGCAGCCACGACAGGGACACAGATACGCAGTATTTT; cdr3_aa: CASSHDRDTDTQYF
d_call: .; clone_size: .; j_call: TRBJ2-7; v_call: TRBV7-3; cdr3_nt: TGTGCCAGCAGCTTAGGGCTGGGGCCGGCGGCGAAGCAGTACTTC; cdr3_aa: CASSLGLGPAAKQYF
d_call: TRBD2; clone_size: .; j_call: TRBJ2-2; v_call: TRBV5-1; cdr3_nt: TGCGCCAGCAGCCTAGCGGTCACCGGGGAGCTGTTTTTT; cdr3_aa: CASSLAVTGELFF
d_call: TRBD1; clone_size: .; j_call: TRBJ2-5; v_call: TRBV4-2; cdr3_nt: TGTGCCAGCAGCCAGCCGGACAGGCGCCAAGAGACCCAGTACTTC; cdr3_aa: CASSQPDRRQETQYF
d_call: .; clone_size: few; j_call: TRBJ2-7; v_call: TRBV7-5; cdr3_nt: TGTGCCAGAAGCTTATCCCCCAGACGACTAGGATACGAGCAGTACTTC; cdr3_aa: CARSLSPRRLGYEQYF
d_call: TRBD1; clone_size: .; j_call: TRBJ1-1; v_call: TRBV18; cdr3_nt: TGTGCCAGCTCACCGGGACAGGGGAAAACTGAAGCTTTCTTT; cdr3_aa: CASSPGQGKTEAFF
d_call: TRBD2; clone_size: .; j_call: TRBJ2-5; v_call: TRBV7-8; cdr3_nt: TGTGCCAGCAGCTTCCCGGGACTAGCGGGGGGGAACGGAGAGACCCAGTACTTC; cdr3_aa: CASSFPGLAGGNGETQYF
d_call: TRBD1; clone_size: .; j_call: TRBJ1-1; v_call: TRBV11-3; cdr3_nt: TGTGCCAGCAGCATGGACAGGTCTGTTGAAGCTTTCTTT; cdr3_aa: CASSMDRSVEAFF
d_call: TRBD1; clone_size: .; j_call: TRBJ1-4; v_call: TRBV6-2/TRBV6-3; cdr3_nt: TGTGCCAGCAGTGTAACGGGACAGCTAAAACTGTTTTTT; cdr3_aa: CASSVTGQLKLFF
d_call: .; clone_size: few; j_call: TRBJ1-3; v_call: TRBV19; cdr3_nt: TGTGCCAGTAGCCGAACAGGTGTCGGAAACACCATATATTTT; cdr3_aa: CASSRTGVGNTIYF
d_call: TRBD1; clone_size: .; j_call: TRBJ2-1; v_call: TRBV28; cdr3_nt: TGTGCCAGCAGTAAGACAGGGCCTTTCTACAATGAGCAGTTCTTC; cdr3_aa: CASSKTGPFYNEQFF
d_call: .; clone_size: .; j_call: TRBJ2-7; v_call: TRBV2; cdr3_nt: TGTGCCTCCAGAGAGGGCCTCCAGAGCTCCTACGAGCAGTACTTC; cdr3_aa: CASREGLQSSYEQYF
d_call: .; clone_size: .; j_call: TRBJ2-7; v_call: TRBV15; cdr3_nt: TGTGCCACCAGCAGAGAGATACAGGATAACGAGCAGTACTTC; cdr3_aa: CATSREIQDNEQYF